The 31 T cell receptor beta chains reported below all come from one sample, sequenced in a study of blood T cell repertoires in COVID-19. Profiled with immunoSEQ multiplex PCR; TCRdb holds only in-frame clones, not every one. The sample consists of over 350,000 clones, 86% of them appearing once. The specimen sequenced was peripheral blood. These receptors originate from a woman in her twenties or thirties with active or convalescent COVID-19.

The gene calls are TRBV6-6 and TRBJ1-1, with D possibly matching TRBD1 (6 bases). The CDR3 runs 14 residues. The germline V and J ends were trimmed by 4 bases and 1 base, with 10 bases remaining between them. CDR1 and CDR2 from the germline V gene are MNHNY and SVGAGI (reference sequence). DNA of the CDR3: TGTGCCAGCAGTTTCCCAGGGGAGAACACTGAAGCTTTCTTT. Residues: CASSFPGENTEAFF.

V and J are TRBV4-1 and TRBJ1-2; TRBD1 might be the D (5 bases). The CDR3 has 15 amino acids. Germline V gene data show CDR1 as MGHRA and CDR2 as YSYEKL. The ends were cut back, 9 bases at V and 2 bases at J, with 19 bases in the middle. CDR3 region: CASWGNREGNYGYTF. Here the CDR3 DNA reads TGCGCCAGTTGGGGGAACCGGGAGGGAAACTATGGCTACACCTTC.

This clone was found once. The chain uses TRBV7-9 and TRBJ1-3, with D possibly matching TRBD1 (6 bases). Germline V gives CDR1 SEHNR, CDR2 FQNEAQ (reference sequence). V was shortened by 2 bases and J by 0 bases, with 14 bases between the two germline ends. The CDR3 extends over 17 amino acids. This CDR3 reads CASSLITSGASGNTIYF. The DNA for the CDR3 is TGTGCCAGCAGCTTAATTACATCAGGGGCCTCTGGAAACACCATATATTTT.

Regarding this clone: The sample has other DNA sequences that encode this CDR3 too. The genes are TRBV5-1 and TRBJ1-4; 11 bases fit TRBD1. Trimming at V came to 0 bases and at J to 7 bases, leaving 2 bases not matched to a gene. CDR3 length equals 15 residues. CDR1 and CDR2 from the germline V gene are SGHRS and YFSETQ. The CDR3 loop is CASSLAGTGGEKLFF. For the CDR3, the DNA is TGCGCCAGCAGCTTGGCCGGGACAGGGGGTGAAAAACTGTTTTTT.

The chain is built from TRBV3-1 (or the pseudogene TRBV3-2) and TRBJ2-1; D might be TRBD1 (5 bases). The CDR3 consists of 17 residues. Germline CDR1 LGHDT, CDR2 YNNKEL (reference sequence). With 0 bases removed from V and 5 bases from J, the gap between germline ends came to 17 bases. In DNA, the CDR3 is TGTGCCAGCAGCCAAGATCGGAGTCAGGGTGGGAACAATGAGCAGTTCTTC. Translated: CASSQDRSQGGNNEQFF.

This chain's CDR3 is CASSDEGAGYGYTF. The DNA for the CDR3 is TGTGCCAGCAGTGACGAGGGAGCAGGCTATGGCTACACCTTC. The chain uses TRBV6-4 and TRBJ1-2; D gene unclear. The CDR3 sequence is 14 residues long. Trimming stripped 2 bases from V and 4 bases from J, with 11 bases between. Germline V lookup: CDR1 MRHNA, CDR2 SNTAGT.

The chain uses TRBV5-1 and TRBJ2-5, with D unclear. Germline CDR1 is SGHRS and CDR2 is YFSETQ. The CDR3 contains 14 residues. The V and J ends lost 0 bases and 4 bases respectively, with 10 bases between them. This CDR3 is CASSLDKTLETQYF. The CDR3 DNA reads TGCGCCAGCAGCTTGGACAAGACACTAGAGACCCAGTACTTC.

This chain links TRBV7-9 with TRBJ2-5; D unclear. The CDR3 runs to 16 residues. V was clipped by 1 base and J by 0 bases, with 12 bases between them. Germline assignment: CDR1 SEHNR and CDR2 FQNEAQ (reference sequence). For the CDR3, the DNA is TGTGCCAGCAGCTTAGGGCCGTCGATGTACCAAGAGACCCAGTACTTC. Translation: CASSLGPSMYQETQYF.

This clone was detected only once. The rearrangement links TRBV7-6 to TRBJ1-3; a possible D gene is TRBD1 (6 bases). Germline V lookup: CDR1 SGHVS, CDR2 FNYEAQ. The ends were cut back, 5 bases at V and 1 base at J, with 18 bases in the middle. This CDR3 spans 17 amino acids. CDR3 sequence reads: CASSATGTKRSGNTIYF. For the CDR3, the DNA is TGTGCCAGCAGCGCAACCGGGACAAAGAGGTCTGGAAACACCATATATTTT.

The chain couples TRBV2 to TRBJ1-1, with 9 bases matching TRBD1. The germline gives CDR1 SNHLY, CDR2 FYNNEI. V lost 4 bases and J lost 7; bases outside the gene matches: 10. The CDR3 is 15 residues long. As DNA, the CDR3 is TGTGCCAGCAGTGCTACAGGGGGCAACGATATTGAAGCTTTCTTT. This translates into CASSATGGNDIEAFF.

This clone was found once. The CDR3 region has the DNA TGCGCCAGCAGCCAAGAATCGGGAATCTATGGCTACACCTTC. Translating gives CASSQESGIYGYTF. The V gene is TRBV4-1, the J gene TRBJ1-2, with D hard to call. V was shortened by 0 bases and J by 4 bases, with 9 bases between the two germline ends. This CDR3 comprises 14 residues. Germline V gene lookup returns CDR1 MGHRA and CDR2 YSYEKL.

This sequence joins TRBV21-1 and TRBJ1-1; no DNA check was done on the table's D call, TRBD1. TRBV21-1 is flagged as a pseudogene. The CDR3 totals 19 residues. CDR3 loop: CASSKKKGGRRTMNTEAFF. Written as DNA, the CDR3 is TGTGCCAGCAGCAAAAAAAAAGGGGGCAGACGTACCATGAACACTGAAGCTTTCTTT.

In its sample, this clone was seen a few times. The chain couples TRBV30 to TRBJ1-2, with 8 bases identical to TRBD1. After removal of 4 bases from V and 4 bases from J, the junction contained 5 bases not matched to a gene. The CDR3 is made up of 13 amino acids. Germline CDR1 GTSNPN, CDR2 SVGIG (reference sequence). The CDR3 region is CAWTRTGGYGYTF. In DNA form, the CDR3 reads TGTGCCTGGACCCGCACAGGGGGCTATGGCTACACCTTC.

V is TRBV29-1 and J is TRBJ2-5, with 8 bases fitting TRBD1. Trimming cost V 6 bases and J 5 bases; bases outside gene matches: 8. The CDR3 length is 13 residues. Germline V CDR1 and CDR2: SQVTM, ANQGSEA. CDR3 protein: CSVGGQGGETQYF. CDR3 DNA: TGCAGCGTGGGAGGACAGGGCGGCGAGACCCAGTACTTC.

The rearrangement uses TRBV11-2 and TRBJ1-2, with 8 bases aligning to TRBD1. CDR1 is SGHAT, CDR2 FQNNGV, per germline. CDR3 length: 15 amino acids. After removal of 8 bases from V and 5 bases from J, the junction contained 13 bases not matched to a gene. CDR3 DNA: TGTGCCAGCCTGGACCGTATGACAGGGGATTATGGCTACACCTTC. This gives the protein CASLDRMTGDYGYTF.

This clone showed up just a few times. The genes are TRBV7-8 and TRBJ2-5, with a possible D match to TRBD2 (6 bases). CDR1 and CDR2 (germline): SGHVS, FQNEAQ. V was shortened by 5 bases and J by 4 bases, with 17 bases between the two germline ends. The CDR3 runs to 15 residues. The CDR3 loop reads CASSAHVGLGETQYF. CDR3 DNA: TGTGCCAGCAGCGCCCACGTGGGACTTGGAGAGACCCAGTACTTC. Supplemented by reference TRBV7-8 and TRBJ2-5, the full variable domain reads GAGVSQSPRYKVAKRGQDVALRCDPISGHVSLFWYQQALGQGPEFLTYFQNEAQLDKSGLPSDRFFAERPEGSVSTLKIQRTQQEDSAVYLCASSAHVGLGETQYFGPGTRLLVL.

The chain carries TRBV3-1 (or the pseudogene TRBV3-2) and TRBJ2-5; D remains unclear. The germline V gene has CDR1 LGHDT and CDR2 YNNKEL (reference sequence). CDR3 length: 15 residues. Trimming pared 0 bases from V and 1 base from J, leaving 9 bases between. CDR3 sequence: CASSQDPARQETQYF. Here the CDR3 DNA reads TGTGCCAGCAGCCAAGATCCAGCGCGCCAAGAGACCCAGTACTTC.

The gene calls are TRBV9 and TRBJ1-2; 7 positions match TRBD1. Per germline, CDR1 SGDLS and CDR2 YYNGEE. Germline trimming cut 3 bases from V and 5 bases from J; bases unmatched to any gene: 10. The CDR3 is 15 residues long. CDR3 region: CASSGYRGDGYGYTF. CDR3 sequence (DNA): TGTGCCAGCAGCGGATACAGGGGAGACGGTTATGGCTACACCTTC.

The V and J genes are TRBV6-1 and TRBJ1-5, with 7 bases aligning to TRBD1. The junction had 6 bases not matched to a gene; V was cut back by 1 base and J by 0 bases. There are 17 residues in the CDR3. The germline V gene has CDR1 MNHNS and CDR2 SASEGT. For the CDR3, the DNA is TGTGCCAGCAGTGAAGTAGGGACAGCCCATAGCAATCAGCCCCAGCATTTT. Translated, it gives CASSEVGTAHSNQPQHF.

This clone was picked up one time. The rearrangement joins TRBV5-1 to TRBJ1-1; D is ambiguous. Looked up from germline, CDR1 is SGHRS and CDR2 is YFSETQ. The CDR3 is 14 residues long. V shed 4 bases and J shed 5 bases, with 15 bases lying between them. The chain's CDR3 is CASSAIERLTEAFF. The CDR3 DNA reads TGCGCCAGCAGCGCTATAGAGCGGTTGACTGAAGCTTTCTTT.

This chain uses TRBV6-5 with TRBJ1-2, with 11 bases that match TRBD1. The J segment lost 3 bases and the V segment lost 6 bases, leaving 3 bases of the junction unmatched. The CDR3 covers 14 residues. In germline, CDR1 is MNHEY, CDR2 SVGAGI. The CDR3 spells CASRGDRGDYGYTF. The DNA of the CDR3 is TGTGCCAGCAGGGGGGACAGGGGGGACTATGGCTACACCTTC.

J is TRBJ1-5 and V is TRBV19; a possible D gene is TRBD1 (5 bases). Germline V gene data show CDR1 as LNHDA and CDR2 as SQIVND (reference sequence). The CDR3 is 16 residues long. Deletions cut 4 bases from V and 0 bases from J, with 13 bases between. CDR3 amino acids: CASSRDRTLSNQPQHF. The DNA for the CDR3 is TGTGCCAGTAGTAGAGACAGAACCCTTAGCAATCAGCCCCAGCATTTT.

The chain joins TRBV2 to TRBJ1-1; D is perhaps TRBD1 (6 bases). This CDR3 is 18 amino acids long. Trimming took off 2 bases at V and 1 base at J, with 20 bases between the two ends. The germline V gene encodes CDR1 SNHLY and CDR2 FYNNEI. CDR3 loop: CASSEPNLQGGRNTEAFF. In DNA form, the CDR3 reads TGTGCCAGCAGTGAACCCAACCTACAGGGAGGGAGGAACACTGAAGCTTTCTTT.

The V call is TRBV12-5, the J call TRBJ1-3, with TRBD1 matching 7 bases. V gave up 4 bases and J gave up 0 bases; unmatched junction bases: 3. Germline values: CDR1 LGHNT, CDR2 FRNRAP. This CDR3 has 15 residues. This chain's CDR3 is CASGSDRLSGNTIYF. The CDR3 region has the DNA TGTGCTAGTGGTTCGGACAGGCTCTCTGGAAACACCATATATTTT.

This chain uses TRBV10-1 with TRBJ2-5, with a tentative D call TRBD1 (5 bases). Germline CDR1 WNHNN, CDR2 SYGVQD (reference sequence). The V end was cut by 0 bases, the J end by 5 bases, with 13 bases between. There are 15 residues in the CDR3. CDR3 in DNA: TGCGCCAGCAGTGAGTCAAAGGGGCTGGGCGAGACCCAGTACTTC. It specifies CASSESKGLGETQYF.

J is TRBJ2-7 and V is TRBV5-4; 15 nucleotides agree with TRBD2. The CDR3 loop spans 15 amino acids. CDR1 and CDR2 (germline): SGHNT, YYREEE (reference sequence). V lost 0 bases to trimming and J lost 5 bases; unmatched junction nucleotides: 0. For the CDR3, the DNA is TGTGCCAGCAGCTTGGGGACTAGCGGGAGGGACGAGCAGTACTTC. It is translated as CASSLGTSGRDEQYF.

The V and J genes are TRBV7-2 and TRBJ2-3, with 9 bases fitting TRBD1. Trimming took 3 bases from V and 2 from J; bases not matched to a gene: 12. CDR1 is SGHTA and CDR2 is FQGNSA in the germline V gene. This CDR3 region has 18 residues. The chain's CDR3 is CASSLSPPGTGTTDTQYF. The CDR3 bases are TGTGCCAGCAGCTTGAGTCCTCCCGGGACAGGGACCACAGATACGCAGTATTTT.

The chain couples TRBV12-3 or TRBV12-4 to TRBJ1-1, with D unresolved. V was clipped by 4 bases and J by 0 bases, with 6 bases between them. The CDR3 runs to 13 residues. CDR3 DNA: TGTGCCAGCAGTTATTATTTGAACACTGAAGCTTTCTTT. This encodes CASSYYLNTEAFF.

V usage is TRBV21-1 and J usage is TRBJ2-7; TRBD2 is the table's D call, not checked against the DNA. TRBV21-1 is termed a pseudogene. The CDR3 has 14 amino acids. As DNA, the CDR3 is TGTGCCAGCAGCAAAGCTCGGTCTTACTACGAGCAGTACTTC. It translates to CASSKARSYYEQYF.

V is TRBV20-1 and J is TRBJ2-5; 7 bases map to TRBD2. Per the germline V gene, CDR1 is DFQATT and CDR2 is SNEGSKA (reference sequence). This CDR3 spans 14 amino acids. The V gene end was trimmed by 3 bases and the J gene end by 9 bases; junction bases not matched to a gene: 13. CDR3 DNA sequence: TGCAGTGCTAGTTCGAGCGGGGCATCCGCGGCCCAGTACTTC. Amino acid sequence: CSASSSGASAAQYF.

This chain joins TRBV10-3 and TRBJ2-7; D perhaps matches TRBD2 (5 bases). The CDR3 is 15 amino acids. The V end lost 10 bases, the J end lost 0 bases, and 19 bases lay between the germline ends. Germline CDR1 reads ENHRY; CDR2 reads SYGVKD. For the CDR3, the DNA is TGTGCCACCACCCCGGGGATTGGCGTCTCCTACGAGCAGTACTTC. Amino acids: CATTPGIGVSYEQYF.